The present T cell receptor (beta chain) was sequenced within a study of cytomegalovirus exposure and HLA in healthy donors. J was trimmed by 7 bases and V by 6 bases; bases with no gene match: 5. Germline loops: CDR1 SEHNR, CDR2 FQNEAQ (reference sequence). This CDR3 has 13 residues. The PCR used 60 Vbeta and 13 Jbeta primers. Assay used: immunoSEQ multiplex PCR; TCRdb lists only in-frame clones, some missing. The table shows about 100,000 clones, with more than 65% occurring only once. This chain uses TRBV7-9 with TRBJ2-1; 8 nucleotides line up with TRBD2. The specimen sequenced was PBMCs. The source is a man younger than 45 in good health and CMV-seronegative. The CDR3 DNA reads TGTGCCAGCAGGTCGACTAGCGAGAATGAGCAGTTCTTC. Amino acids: CASRSTSENEQFF.